These 19 T cell receptor beta chains came from one sample sequenced in a study of blood T cell repertoires in COVID-19. Profiled with immunoSEQ multiplex PCR; TCRdb holds only in-frame clones, not every one. The profile shows 200,000 to 250,000 clones, roughly 85% of them singletons. The material sequenced was peripheral blood. The receptor set was obtained from a woman in her 70s with COVID-19, enrolled during active disease.

The rearrangement uses TRBV27 and TRBJ2-2, with a weak D call TRBD2 (6 bases). From germline, CDR1 is MNHEY and CDR2 SMNVEV (reference sequence). V lost 6 bases and J 6 bases, leaving 14 bases between the germline ends. The CDR3 extends over 14 amino acids. The CDR3 DNA reads as TGTGCCAGCAGACCAGGATGGGGGGCCGGGGAGCTGTTTTTT. Translating it yields CASRPGWGAGELFF.

The rearrangement links TRBV3-1 (or the pseudogene TRBV3-2) to TRBJ2-7, with no clear D. Germline V gene sequence: CDR1 LGHDT, CDR2 YNNKEL (reference sequence). V was trimmed by 4 bases and J by 5 bases, leaving 9 bases between them. The CDR3 runs 12 residues. CDR3 loop: CASSLTSHEQYF. DNA for the CDR3: TGTGCCAGCAGCCTTACCAGTCACGAGCAGTACTTC.

The rearrangement uses TRBV11-2 and TRBJ2-3, with a possible D match to TRBD2 (5 bases). The CDR3 runs to 13 residues. Germline V lookup: CDR1 SGHAT, CDR2 FQNNGV. The V end lost 1 base, the J end lost 14 bases, and 16 bases lay between the germline ends. The CDR3 sequence is CASSLGAEVGRYF. The CDR3 DNA follows: TGTGCCAGCAGCTTAGGGGCAGAAGTGGGGAGGTATTTT. The full variable domain, completed using reference TRBV11-2 and TRBJ2-3, is EAGVAQSPRYKIIEKRQSVAFWCNPISGHATLYWYQQILGQGPKLLIQFQNNGVVDDSQLPKDRFSAERLKGVDSTLKIQPAKLEDSAVYLCASSLGAEVGRYFGPGTRLTVL.

This clone showed up just a few times. The chain links TRBV7-2 to TRBJ1-1; 7 bases agree with TRBD1. The CDR3 has 14 amino acids. Germline CDR1 reads SGHTA; CDR2 reads FQGNSA. Losses at the gene ends were 5 bases for V and 1 base for J; bases not matched to a gene: 4. The CDR3 bases are TGTGCCAGCAGCCCGGACAGGACGAACACTGAAGCTTTCTTT. Translated, it gives CASSPDRTNTEAFF.

V usage is TRBV19 and J usage is TRBJ1-2, with 7 bases matching TRBD1. The CDR3 runs 16 residues. Trimming removed 1 base from V and 4 bases from J; junction bases left unmatched: 9. The germline V gene encodes CDR1 LNHDA and CDR2 SQIVND (reference sequence). The CDR3 DNA reads TGTGCCAGTAGTATAGGAGGGGGCAGGAGGGGCTATGGCTACACCTTC. Encoded protein: CASSIGGGRRGYGYTF.

This sequence joins TRBV9 and TRBJ2-2, with TRBD2 matching over 10 bases. From germline, CDR1 is SGDLS and CDR2 YYNGEE. V was pared by 1 base and J by 3 bases, with 3 bases of the junction left unmatched. This CDR3 has 16 amino acids. In DNA form, the CDR3 reads TGTGCCAGCAGCGTAAGCGGGGGGGGCGACACCGGGGAGCTGTTTTTT. Protein sequence: CASSVSGGGDTGELFF.

This chain joins TRBV12-3 or TRBV12-4 and TRBJ1-6, with D uncertain. V was cut by 5 bases and J by 13 bases, with 15 bases left in between. There are 13 residues in the CDR3. The CDR3 bases are TGTGCCAGCAGTGACCTATTTGGGAGGCCCCTCCACTTT. It specifies CASSDLFGRPLHF.

As DNA, the CDR3 is TGTGCCAGTAGCCCGGGGACTAGCCCTGGTAGGGGGGAGACCCAGTACTTC. Its translation is CASSPGTSPGRGETQYF. The genes are TRBV19 and TRBJ2-5; 9 bases fit TRBD2. The CDR3 runs to 17 residues. Germline loops: CDR1 LNHDA, CDR2 SQIVND (reference sequence). The V and J ends lost 6 bases and 5 bases, in that order; junction bases with no gene match: 16.

In its sample, this clone was seen a few times. V and J are TRBV6-5 and TRBJ1-6; 9 bases fit TRBD1. V dropped 6 bases and J dropped 9; count of bases not matched to a gene: 3. The CDR3 is 13 residues long. Germline-derived CDR1 and CDR2 are MNHEY and SVGAGI. The CDR3 sequence: CASRRDRASPLHF. As DNA, the CDR3 is TGTGCCAGCAGGAGGGACAGGGCTTCACCCCTCCACTTT.

The chain links TRBV5-4 to TRBJ2-2, with TRBD2 as a possible D gene (6 bases). V was shortened by 4 bases and J by 0 bases, with 13 bases between the two germline ends. Germline V gene lookup returns CDR1 SGHNT and CDR2 YYREEE (reference sequence). This CDR3 is built from 16 residues. CDR3 in amino acids: CASSGRESANTGELFF. The CDR3 bases are TGTGCCAGCAGCGGCCGGGAGAGCGCGAACACCGGGGAGCTGTTTTTT.

This clone was recorded only once. The chain links TRBV5-1 to TRBJ2-2; 9 bases are shared with TRBD2. Per germline, CDR1 SGHRS and CDR2 YFSETQ. After removal of 0 bases from V and 4 bases from J, the junction contained 7 bases not matched to a gene. The CDR3 has 17 amino acids. The CDR3 coding sequence is TGCGCCAGCAGCTTGGCCGCGGTAGCGGGAGTCACCGGGGAGCTGTTTTTT. It is translated as CASSLAAVAGVTGELFF.

The chain combines TRBV5-1 with TRBJ2-2, with 12 bases aligning to TRBD2. The CDR3 loop spans 15 amino acids. The germline gives CDR1 SGHRS, CDR2 YFSETQ. Trimming took 2 bases from V and 5 from J; bases not matched to a gene: 1. The CDR3 reads CASSLLAGGTGELFF. The CDR3 DNA is TGCGCCAGCAGCTTACTAGCGGGGGGAACCGGGGAGCTGTTTTTT.

The chain joins TRBV6-2 or TRBV6-3 to TRBJ1-1; 8 nucleotides align to TRBD1. The CDR3 is 16 residues long. V lost 4 bases to trimming and J lost 0 bases; unmatched junction nucleotides: 7. CDR1 and CDR2 (germline): MNHEY, SVGEGT. The DNA of the CDR3 is TGTGCCAGCAGTTCCCAGGGGGCGTCTTTGAACACTGAAGCTTTCTTT. Translation gives CASSSQGASLNTEAFF.

The J gene is TRBJ2-7, the V gene TRBV15; the D is unclear. Trimming removed 4 bases at V and 0 bases at J, with 16 bases between. CDR3 size: 16 residues. The germline V gene encodes CDR1 LNHNV and CDR2 YYDKDF (reference sequence). The chain's CDR3 is CATSIIPGQGSYEQYF. The CDR3 DNA reads TGTGCCACCAGCATCATCCCTGGGCAAGGCTCCTACGAGCAGTACTTC.

The chain combines TRBV25-1 with TRBJ2-1; a possible D gene is TRBD1 (5 bases). The CDR3 has 15 amino acids. Germline CDR1 and CDR2: MGHDK and SYGVNS. V lost 3 bases and J lost 6, with 15 bases in between. The CDR3 nucleotides read TGTGCCAGCAGTGACTTCGGGCAGGGTAGCAATGAGCAGTTCTTC. Amino acid sequence: CASSDFGQGSNEQFF.

This clone was picked up one time. The chain recombines TRBV14 with TRBJ2-5; a weak D match, TRBD1 (5 bases). The V gene's germline CDR1 is SGHDN and CDR2 FVKESK. The CDR3 consists of 18 residues. The V gene lost 4 bases and the J gene lost 5 bases, with 26 bases spanning the gap. The CDR3 nucleotides read TGTGCCAGCAGCCGCGAAATCTTCAGGGCCAACCAAGTGGAGACCCAGTACTTC. Its translation: CASSREIFRANQVETQYF. Full variable domain (missing parts from reference TRBV14 and TRBJ2-5): EAGVTQFPSHSVIEKGQTVTLRCDPISGHDNLYWYRRVMGKEIKFLLHFVKESKQDESGMPNNRFLAERTGGTYSTLKVQPAELEDSGVYFCASSREIFRANQVETQYFGPGTRLLVL.

V gene TRBV7-3 combines with J gene TRBJ2-1; TRBD1 matches 8 bases. After removal of 2 bases from V and 8 bases from J, the junction contained 11 bases not matched to a gene. CDR1 is SGHTA, CDR2 FQGTGA, per germline. This CDR3 is built from 16 residues. DNA of the CDR3: TGTGCCAGCAGCTTAGGGGTCGGACAGGGTAGAGATGAGCAGTTCTTC. It codes for CASSLGVGQGRDEQFF. The full variable domain, completed using reference TRBV7-3 and TRBJ2-1, is GAGVSQTPSNKVTEKGKYVELRCDPISGHTALYWYRQSLGQGPEFLIYFQGTGAADDSGLPNDRFFAVRPEGSVSTLKIQRTERGDSAVYLCASSLGVGQGRDEQFFGPGTRLTVL.

This clone was seen more than once but under ten times. The chain carries TRBV11-3 and TRBJ2-5; 7 positions match TRBD2. Looked up from germline, CDR1 is SGHNT and CDR2 is YENEEA. The CDR3 spans 14 residues. The V gene end was trimmed by 5 bases and the J gene end by 1 base; junction bases not matched to a gene: 4. The chain's CDR3 is CASSPGGSQETQYF. Written as DNA, the CDR3 is TGTGCCAGCAGCCCCGGGGGGTCCCAAGAGACCCAGTACTTC.

This sequence joins TRBV27 and TRBJ2-7; TRBD1 matches 8 bases. Germline trimming cut 5 bases from V and 2 bases from J; bases unmatched to any gene: 11. The CDR3 is 16 residues long. CDR1 and CDR2 from the germline V gene are MNHEY and SMNVEV (reference sequence). The CDR3 nucleotides are TGTGCCAGCAGTCACAGACCCGGGACAGGTCCCTACGAGCAGTACTTC. Encoded protein: CASSHRPGTGPYEQYF.